This record looks at one T cell receptor (beta chain) sequence and its context. This clonotype is judged large (0.1 to 1%). The antigen this receptor binds is unknown. Base qualities are not at hand, and no much larger clone is one base apart. These data come from a study of circulating CD8 cells and anti-PD-1 response in melanoma (TCRdb year 2020). Background on the whole study: Patients received nivolumab intravenously at 3 mg/kg every 2 weeks. The melanoma cohort had about 13 patients, seven of whom got anti-PD-1 as first-line therapy, while the other six had previously had targeted therapy or immunotherapy. Responders were defined as patients showing complete or partial responses, and non-responders as patients showing stable or progressive disease (RECIST v1.1). The TCR repertoire analysis covered around 11 melanoma patients: 7 non-responders and 4 responders. PD-1 on on-treatment samples was detected using a biotinylated anti-human IgG4 antibody. Study-wide findings and limitations: The cohort included both treatment-naive and previously treated patients, and the authors noted that this mix could influence results. The published TCR repertoire comparisons used only baseline and M1 samples from a small cohort with few responders. Tumor material was not accessible, so tumor reactivity was assessed by peptide assays on expanded sorted subsets instead. Experiments were generally performed without replicates because of limited material. The DNEG repertoire had the highest diversity, the PD-1 and DPOS repertoires had similar and higher clonality, and the TIGIT repertoires had the lowest diversity. Between subsets, repertoires were largely private, with fewer than 8% of TRB clonotypes shared at M1, and the highest sharing was seen between DPOS and TIGIT.

Spanning cysteine to phenylalanine, the CDR3 consists of 19 amino acids. Only the CDR3 region is kept as DNA, spanning 57 bases read in frame from base 1. Looking up the germline V gene yields CDR1 SGDLS and CDR2 YYNGEE. V is pared back by 3 bases and J by 1 base, with 22 bases lying between the germline termini. Four subsets defined by PD-1 and/or TIGIT were sorted from live CD3+CD8+TCRalphabeta+ cells on a BD FACSAria II cell sorter. Circulating CD8 T cells were sorted into four subsets by PD-1 and TIGIT expression to characterize their relevance to anti-PD-1 therapy response. Both TCR alpha and TCR beta chains were sequenced from each sorted CD8 T-cell subset. Peripheral blood was collected at three points: before the first anti-PD-1 injection, after two injections and after four injections. PBMCs were immediately isolated by Ficoll gradient centrifugation. Until use, PBMCs were kept cryopreserved in liquid nitrogen in RPMI containing approximately 20% FCS and about 9.2% DMSO. After thawing, PBMCs were stained with a viability dye and with antibodies against CD3, CD8alpha, TCRalphabeta, PD-1 and TIGIT. The RNeasy Kit was used to extract total RNA, and all samples came in with a RIN above 7.

Sequencing took place on a NextSeq 500. TCR libraries were prepared from approximately 15 ng of total RNA with the QIAseq Immune Repertoire RNA Library Kit, Human TCR Panel. Sequencing of the TCR libraries was done on an Illumina NextSeq with a Mid Output V2 kit and asymmetric 261x41 paired-end reads. Each TCR library was diluted to roughly 4 nM, pooled, denatured and loaded at around 0.9 pM. The original pipeline was this. The QIAGEN GeneGlobe Data Analysis Center was used to process TCR FASTQ files, and downstream analysis was done in R 3.5.2. Clonality was computed as one minus Shannon entropy normalized by the log of the number of unique productive sequences. TRA or TRB clonotypes differing in abundance between baseline and M1 were identified within each subset by Fisher exact tests at 5% FDR. Differentially abundant clonotypes were categorized as emerging, expanding, contracting or non-expanding/contracting. Morisita's overlap index was used to measure how much repertoires overlapped between patients. Clones were called with MiXCR by TCRdb after fastp trimmed the public reads at Q25, and only in-frame beta chains were retained. Every CDR3 protein is listed once, alongside the most common genes and DNA of its rows. TCRdb's processing, not the authors' own work, is the source of the V and J calls. The sample includes around 240 distinct CDR3 sequences, with around 13% observed a single time. 60% to 80% of the sample goes to the ten largest clones.

This receptor was obtained from a human donor with melanoma. The sequenced sample was CD8+ T cells from PBMCs, obtained at baseline or after one month of anti-PD-1 therapy (not recorded which). The receptor chain draws on TRBV9 and TRBJ2-2; the D gene cannot be named for sure. The CDR3 loop reads CASSAHPDLVRGNTGELFF. The nucleotide sequence is TGTGCCAGCAGCGCCCACCCTGATCTAGTGCGTGGGAACACCGGGGAGCTGTTTTTT.